This is a list of T cell receptor beta chains from one sample in a study of cytomegalovirus exposure and HLA in healthy donors. Some clones are missing from TCRdb's copy, which holds only in-frame ones; the method was immunoSEQ multiplex PCR. The repertoire holds 70,000 to 95,000 clones, with about 83% as singletons. The sample consisted of PBMCs. These TCRs come from a woman between 18 and 30 years old in good health and CMV-seropositive. Both conserved end residues are part of each CDR3. The size entry is marked missing in some rows and otherwise reads once, few, many or a size class.

>TRBV7-9|-
CASSFTGTPQETQYF
>TRBV7-3|once
CASSLDTWNTEAFF
>TRBV19|-
CASSYAGLQNQPQHF
>TRBV9|once
CASSVEQGTNYGYTF
>TRBV5-5|-
CASSSTRTDSNYGYTF
>TRBV28|-
CASLAGEFYEQYF
>TRBV19|-
CASRRGTTGGNTIYF
>TRBV5-1|once
CASSLTGLGDEQFF
>TRBV9|-
CASSGAGDRGNSPLHF
>TRBV5-1|-
CASSLVAGGPWDNEQFF
>TRBV7-2|-
CASSLDGLGGGRGNQPQHF
>TRBV29-1|-
CSAGRVMNTEAFF
>TRBV7-2|-
CASSLLAVRTSRHEQYF
>TRBV30|-
CAWSVPGANNEKLFF
>TRBV6-5|-
CASRTTGTEAFF
>TRBV7-6|-
CASSFVSDTQYF
>TRBV7-9|-
CASSLKGGQGSKGYTF
>TRBV2|once
CASRTGTSSHEQYF
>TRBV7-2|-
CASSSYRAQAFF
>TRBV6-1|-
CASRSTRDSYQPQHF
>TRBV14|-
CASSQDARGIYGYTF
>TRBV2|-
CASSEGGPAEAFF
>TRBV7-9|once
CASSLGLAASTDTQYF
>TRBV6-5|-
CASSYGDTSSYEQYF
>TRBV14|-
CASSQEGLQGMVTRYYNEQFF
>TRBV29-1|-
CSVVLQGEKLFF
>TRBV7-7|-
CASSPSLTGATGELFF
>TRBV19|-
CASSTHTTNHEQFF
>TRBV6-5|-
CASSYSFFGVPDGYTF
>TRBV7-3|-
CASSLSGGATEAFF
>TRBV25-1|-
CAAGQGPQHRTDTQYF
>TRBV6-1|-
CASLPDRGRNQPQHF
>TRBV6-1|-
CASSTRAGLTDTQYF
>TRBV9|-
CASSPDSTGVPTDTQYF
>TRBV5-4|once
CASSLGARGSGNTIYF
>TRBV7-2|-
CASSLWGLLTGELFF
>TRBV7-9|-
CASSLVLPGDEQFF
>TRBV6-4|-
CASSETSDNEQFF
>TRBV6-1|-
CASKDTRIASYGYTF
>TRBV9|-
CASSVVPQGVAFF
>TRBV6-6|once
CASSYMSGREETQYF